The present TCR beta chain was sequenced within a study of response to subunit inactivated influenza vaccine. Study findings and constraints: The authors suggested that few new T cells are recruited per seasonal influenza vaccination.

This clonotype appeared many times. What it binds is unknown. TCRdb re-analysed the RT-PCR reads in MiXCR, keeping a single row per CDR3 protein. The sample includes around 500,000 distinct CDR3 sequences, roughly 9.7% seen only once; the top ten take about an eighth. V lost 4 bases to trimming and J lost 0 bases, with 16 bases between them. The CDR3 sequence is 17 residues long. Germline values: CDR1 KGHDR, CDR2 SFDVKD. The sequence was obtained from a man aged 45-65 years who received an inactivated influenza vaccine. This specimen was PBMCs from blood, taken more than 35 days after vaccination. This rearrangement joins TRBV24-1 to TRBJ2-3; maybe TRBD2 (5 bases). The CDR3 sequence is CATSDPLPGSSTDTQYF. The CDR3 DNA sequence: TGTGCCACCAGTGACCCCCTTCCGGGATCAAGCACAGATACGCAGTATTTT.